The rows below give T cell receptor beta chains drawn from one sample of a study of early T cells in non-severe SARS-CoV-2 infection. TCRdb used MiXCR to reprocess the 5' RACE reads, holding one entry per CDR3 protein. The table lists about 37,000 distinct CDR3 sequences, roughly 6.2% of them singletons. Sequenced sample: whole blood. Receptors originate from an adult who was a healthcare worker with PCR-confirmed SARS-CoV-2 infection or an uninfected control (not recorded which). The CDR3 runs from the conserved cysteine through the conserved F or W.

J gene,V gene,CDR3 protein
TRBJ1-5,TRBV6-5,CASSSGQGAKEPQHF
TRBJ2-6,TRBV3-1,CASSQRGSGANVLTF
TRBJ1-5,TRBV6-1,CASSGRTGEGNQPQHF
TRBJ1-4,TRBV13,CASSLLEKLFF
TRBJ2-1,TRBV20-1,CSALSGGANEQFF
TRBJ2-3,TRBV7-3,CASSPRGADTQYF
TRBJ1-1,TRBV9,CASSTLTGGTEAFF
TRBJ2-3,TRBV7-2,CASSLEGVRTDTQYF
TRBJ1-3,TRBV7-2,CATETVYSGNTIYF
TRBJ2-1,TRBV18,CASSPLGQGAYNEQFF
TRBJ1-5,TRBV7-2,CASSLVQGAQPQHF
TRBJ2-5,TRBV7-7,CASSPATGLEAETQYF
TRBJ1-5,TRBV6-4,CASRPNAGTVNQPQHF
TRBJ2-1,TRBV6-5,CASSYSGLSKQFF
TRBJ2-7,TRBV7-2,CASSLQSGGSYEQYF
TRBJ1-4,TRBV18,CASSPGQSGLGEKLFF
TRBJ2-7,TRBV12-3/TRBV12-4,CASSFSGISYEQYF
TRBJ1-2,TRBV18,CASSPSAFGANYGYTF
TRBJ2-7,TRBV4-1,CASSQDRGNYEQYF
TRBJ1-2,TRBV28,CASRYDRGGSGYTF
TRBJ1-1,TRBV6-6,CASSYLPQQNTEAFF
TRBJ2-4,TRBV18,CASSPGQGVYF
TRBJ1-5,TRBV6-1,CASSGQGSNQPQHF
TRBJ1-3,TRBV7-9,CASSLGTGPSSGNTIYF
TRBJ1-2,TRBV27,CASSDRGPLYYGYTF
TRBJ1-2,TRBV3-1,CASSPENSDLIYGYTF
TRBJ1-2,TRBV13,CASSLRLGGYGYTF
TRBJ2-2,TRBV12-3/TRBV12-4,CASSRDRVNTGELFF
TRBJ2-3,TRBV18,CASSPRRVTATDTQYF
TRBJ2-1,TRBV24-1,CATSDLIRNNEQFF
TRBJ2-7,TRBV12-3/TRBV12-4,CASSPSRQGPSYYEQYF
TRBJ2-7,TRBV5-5,CASSLGYGTGTYEQYF
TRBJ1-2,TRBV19,CASSIPGTYGYTF
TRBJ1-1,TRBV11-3,CASSLESGRMNTEAFF
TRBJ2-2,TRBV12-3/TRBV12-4,CATRQGRLGELFF
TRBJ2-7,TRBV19,CASSMAGSYEQYF
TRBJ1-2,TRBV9,CASSKHSGVDYGYTF
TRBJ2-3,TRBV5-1,CASSPSTSGMGDTQYF
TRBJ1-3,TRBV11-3,CASSLDKGYSGNTIYF
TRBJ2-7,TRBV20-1,CSATTSGGSYEQYF
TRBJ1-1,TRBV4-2,CASSQVRTNTEAFF
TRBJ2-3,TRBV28,CATWWREGGDTQYF
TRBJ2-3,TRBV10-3,CAISGGGAGGTQYF
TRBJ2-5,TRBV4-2,CASSRTGTSGTEGETQYF
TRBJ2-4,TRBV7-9,CASSSGGGFAKNIQYF